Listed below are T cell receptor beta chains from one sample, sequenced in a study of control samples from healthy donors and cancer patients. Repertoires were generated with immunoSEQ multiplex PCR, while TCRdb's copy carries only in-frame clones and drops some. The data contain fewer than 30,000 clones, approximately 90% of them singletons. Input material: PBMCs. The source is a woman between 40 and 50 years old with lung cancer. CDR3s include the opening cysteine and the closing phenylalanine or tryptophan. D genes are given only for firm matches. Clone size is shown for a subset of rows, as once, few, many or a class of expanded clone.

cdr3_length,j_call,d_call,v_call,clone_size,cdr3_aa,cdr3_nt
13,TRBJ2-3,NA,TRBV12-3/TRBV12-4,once,CASSIGGPDTQYF,TGTGCCAGCAGCATAGGGGGACCAGATACGCAGTATTTT
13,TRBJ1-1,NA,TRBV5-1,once,CASSDGPWAEAFF,TGCGCCAGCAGCGACGGGCCATGGGCTGAAGCTTTCTTT
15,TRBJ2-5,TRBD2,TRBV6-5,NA,CASSSLAGGRETQYF,TGTGCCAGCAGTTCTCTAGCGGGGGGGCGGGAGACCCAGTACTTC
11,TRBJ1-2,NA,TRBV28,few,CASNTREGYTF,TGTGCCAGCAATACACGAGAAGGCTACACCTTC
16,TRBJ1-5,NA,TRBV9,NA,CASSVGAGGEGQPQHF,TGTGCCAGCAGCGTAGGGGCCGGGGGCGAGGGTCAGCCCCAGCATTTT
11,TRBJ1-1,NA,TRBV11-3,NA,CASSLYSEAFF,TGTGCCAGCAGCTTGTACTCTGAAGCTTTCTTT
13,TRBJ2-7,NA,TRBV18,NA,CASSPPRPDEQYF,TGTGCCAGCTCACCACCGAGGCCAGACGAGCAGTACTTC
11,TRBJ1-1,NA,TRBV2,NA,CASIFNTEAFF,TGTGCCAGCATCTTCAACACTGAAGCTTTCTTT
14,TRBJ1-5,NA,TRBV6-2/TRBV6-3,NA,CASSLGGLNQPQHF,TGTGCCAGCAGTCTGGGTGGGCTCAATCAGCCCCAGCATTTT
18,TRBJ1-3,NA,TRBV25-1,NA,CASSDPGAGIPPGNTIYF,TGTGCCAGCAGTGACCCTGGGGCAGGGATTCCTCCTGGAAACACCATATATTTT
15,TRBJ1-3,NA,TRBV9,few,CASSSMGGGVNTIYF,TGTGCCAGCAGCTCCATGGGAGGTGGAGTAAACACCATATATTTT
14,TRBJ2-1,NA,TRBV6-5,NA,CASDTGLHTDEQFF,TGTGCCAGTGATACAGGGTTACACACAGATGAGCAGTTCTTC
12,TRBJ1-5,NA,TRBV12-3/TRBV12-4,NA,CASRSRDQPQHF,TGTGCCAGCAGGTCCAGGGATCAGCCCCAGCATTTT
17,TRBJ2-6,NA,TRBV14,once,CASSLGLQSSGANVLTF,TGTGCCAGCAGCCTGGGACTTCAGAGCTCTGGGGCCAACGTCCTGACTTTC
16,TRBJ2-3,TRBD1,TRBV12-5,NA,CASGSTPTGVPDTQYF,TGTGCTAGTGGTTCTACCCCGACAGGGGTGCCAGATACGCAGTATTTT
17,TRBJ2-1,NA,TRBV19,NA,CASSMFSRADDYNEQFF,TGTGCCAGTAGTATGTTCTCCCGGGCAGACGACTACAATGAGCAGTTCTTC
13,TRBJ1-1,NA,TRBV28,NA,CASSHTLNTEAFF,TGTGCCAGCAGCCACACCCTGAACACTGAAGCTTTCTTT
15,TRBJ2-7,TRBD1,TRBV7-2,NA,CASSLVGQGTYEQYF,TGTGCCAGCAGCTTAGTGGGACAGGGTACTTACGAGCAGTACTTC
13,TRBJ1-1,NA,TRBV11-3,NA,CASSARGYSEAFF,TGTGCCAGCAGCGCCCGGGGGTATAGTGAAGCTTTCTTT
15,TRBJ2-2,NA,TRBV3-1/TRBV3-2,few,CASSPLDSYTGELFF,TGTGCCAGCAGTCCGCTGGACTCGTACACCGGGGAGCTGTTTTTT
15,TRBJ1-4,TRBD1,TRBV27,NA,CASSPDRAGNEKLFF,TGTGCCAGCAGTCCAGACAGGGCGGGGAATGAAAAACTGTTTTTT
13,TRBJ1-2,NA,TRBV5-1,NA,CASSLEADEGYTF,TGCGCCAGCAGCTTGGAGGCAGATGAAGGCTACACCTTC